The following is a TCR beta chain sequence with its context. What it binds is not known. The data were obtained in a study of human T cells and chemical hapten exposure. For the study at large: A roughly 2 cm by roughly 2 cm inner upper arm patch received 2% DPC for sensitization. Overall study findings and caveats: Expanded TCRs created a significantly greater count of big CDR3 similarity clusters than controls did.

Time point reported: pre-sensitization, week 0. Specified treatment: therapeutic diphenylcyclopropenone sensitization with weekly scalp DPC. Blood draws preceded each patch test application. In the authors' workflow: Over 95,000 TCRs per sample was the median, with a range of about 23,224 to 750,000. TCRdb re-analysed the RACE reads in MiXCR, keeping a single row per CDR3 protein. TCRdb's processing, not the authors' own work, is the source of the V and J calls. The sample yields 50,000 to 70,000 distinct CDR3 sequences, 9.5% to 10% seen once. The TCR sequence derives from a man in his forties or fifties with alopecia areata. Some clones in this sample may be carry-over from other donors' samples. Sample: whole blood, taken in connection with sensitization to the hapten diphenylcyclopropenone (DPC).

The DNA of the CDR3 is TGTGCCAGCAGCCAAATGGCCAATGAGCAGTTCTTC. It encodes CASSQMANEQFF. The chain couples TRBV14 to TRBJ2-1; no clear D. Deletions cut 2 bases from V and 6 bases from J, with 5 bases between. Germline V gene lookup returns CDR1 SGHDN and CDR2 FVKESK. This CDR3 is 12 amino acids long.